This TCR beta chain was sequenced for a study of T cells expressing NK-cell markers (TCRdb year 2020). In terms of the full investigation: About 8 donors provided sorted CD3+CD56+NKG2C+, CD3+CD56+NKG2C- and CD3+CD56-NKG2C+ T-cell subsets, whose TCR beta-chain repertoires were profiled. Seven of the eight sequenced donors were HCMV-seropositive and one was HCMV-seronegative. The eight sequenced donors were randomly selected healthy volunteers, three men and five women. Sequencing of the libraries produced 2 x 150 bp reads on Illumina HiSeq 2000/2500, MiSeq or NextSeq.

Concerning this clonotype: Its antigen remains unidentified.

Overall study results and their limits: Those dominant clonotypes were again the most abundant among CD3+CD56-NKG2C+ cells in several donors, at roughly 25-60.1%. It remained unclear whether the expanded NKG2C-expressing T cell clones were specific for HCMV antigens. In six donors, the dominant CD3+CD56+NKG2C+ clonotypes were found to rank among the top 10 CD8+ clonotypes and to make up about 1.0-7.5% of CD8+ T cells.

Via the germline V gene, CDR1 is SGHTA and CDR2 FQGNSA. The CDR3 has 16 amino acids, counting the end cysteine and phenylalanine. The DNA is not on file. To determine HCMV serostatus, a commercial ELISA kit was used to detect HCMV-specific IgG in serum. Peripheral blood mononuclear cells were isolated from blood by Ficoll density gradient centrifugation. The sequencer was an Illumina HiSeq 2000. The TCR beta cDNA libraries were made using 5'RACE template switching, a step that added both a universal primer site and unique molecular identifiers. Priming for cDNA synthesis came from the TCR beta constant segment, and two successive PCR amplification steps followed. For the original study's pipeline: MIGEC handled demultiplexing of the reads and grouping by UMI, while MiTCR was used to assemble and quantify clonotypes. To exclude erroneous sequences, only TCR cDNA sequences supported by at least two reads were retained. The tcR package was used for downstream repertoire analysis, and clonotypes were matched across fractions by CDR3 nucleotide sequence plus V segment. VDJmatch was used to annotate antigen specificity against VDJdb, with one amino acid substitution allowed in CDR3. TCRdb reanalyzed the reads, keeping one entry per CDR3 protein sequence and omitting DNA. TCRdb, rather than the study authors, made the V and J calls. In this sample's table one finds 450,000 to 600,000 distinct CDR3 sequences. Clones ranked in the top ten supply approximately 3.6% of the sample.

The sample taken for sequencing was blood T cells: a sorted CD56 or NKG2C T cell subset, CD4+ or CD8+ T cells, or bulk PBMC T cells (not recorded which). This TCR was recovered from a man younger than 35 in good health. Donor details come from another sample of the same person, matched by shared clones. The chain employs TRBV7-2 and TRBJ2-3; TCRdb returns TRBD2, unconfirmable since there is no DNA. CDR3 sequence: CASSLRTSGTADTQYF.